This T cell receptor (beta chain) originates from a study of cytomegalovirus exposure and HLA in healthy donors. The study's findings and limits: Subsequent analysis revealed that first-cohort TCR clusters tended to co-occur in the roughly 120 validation repertoires. The authors enumerated some 160 TCR beta chains as linked to cytomegalovirus.

The assay was immunoSEQ multiplex PCR, and TCRdb's table has in-frame clones only and misses some. The sample lists about 130,000 clones; approximately 89% were seen once. With respect to this clone: Its target is unknown.

V shed 9 bases and J shed 1 base, with 6 bases lying between them. Germline assignment: CDR1 LNHDA and CDR2 SQIVND (reference sequence). The CDR3 totals 11 residues. The V gene is TRBV19, the J gene TRBJ1-1; D is uncertain. The receptor was isolated from a young woman in good health and CMV-seropositive. The source material was PBMCs. CDR3 in amino acids: CASTRNTEAFF. The CDR3 DNA reads TGTGCCAGCACGCGGAACACTGAAGCTTTCTTT. The variable domain in full, with the rest retrieved from reference TRBV19 and TRBJ1-1, is DGGITQSPKYLFRKEGQNVTLSCEQNLNHDAMYWYRQDPGQGLRLIYYSQIVNDFQKGDIAEGYSVSREKKESFPLTVTSAQKNPTAFYLCASTRNTEAFFGQGTRLTVV.